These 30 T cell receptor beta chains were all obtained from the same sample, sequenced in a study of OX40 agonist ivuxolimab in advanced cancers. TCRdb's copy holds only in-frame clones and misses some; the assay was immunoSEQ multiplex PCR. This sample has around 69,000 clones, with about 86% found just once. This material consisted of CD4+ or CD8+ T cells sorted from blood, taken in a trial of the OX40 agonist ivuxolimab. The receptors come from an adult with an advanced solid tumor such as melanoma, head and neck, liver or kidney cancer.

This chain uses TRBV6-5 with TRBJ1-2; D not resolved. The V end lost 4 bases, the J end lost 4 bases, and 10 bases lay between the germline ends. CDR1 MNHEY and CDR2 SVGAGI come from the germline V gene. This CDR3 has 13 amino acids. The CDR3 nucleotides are TGTGCCAGCAGTTCACACCAGGTCTATGGCTACACCTTC. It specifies CASSSHQVYGYTF.

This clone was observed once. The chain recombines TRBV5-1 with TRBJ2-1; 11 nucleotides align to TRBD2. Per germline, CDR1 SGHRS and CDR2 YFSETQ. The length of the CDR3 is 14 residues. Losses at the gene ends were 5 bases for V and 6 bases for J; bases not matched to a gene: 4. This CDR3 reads CASSLGTSGNEQFF. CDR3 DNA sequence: TGCGCCAGCAGTTTAGGGACTAGCGGCAATGAGCAGTTCTTC.

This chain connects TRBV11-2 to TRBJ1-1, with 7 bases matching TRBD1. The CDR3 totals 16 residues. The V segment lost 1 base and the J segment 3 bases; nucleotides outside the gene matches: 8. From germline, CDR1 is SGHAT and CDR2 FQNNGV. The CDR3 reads CASSLARGRGDTEAFF. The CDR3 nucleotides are TGTGCCAGCAGCTTAGCCCGAGGCAGGGGGGACACTGAAGCTTTCTTT.

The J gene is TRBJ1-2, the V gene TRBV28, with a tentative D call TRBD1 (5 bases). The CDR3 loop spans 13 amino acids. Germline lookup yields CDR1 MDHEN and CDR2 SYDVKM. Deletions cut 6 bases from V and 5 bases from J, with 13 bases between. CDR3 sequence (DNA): TGTGCCAGCAGCACCGGGACGGTGTATGGCTACACCTTC. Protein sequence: CASSTGTVYGYTF.

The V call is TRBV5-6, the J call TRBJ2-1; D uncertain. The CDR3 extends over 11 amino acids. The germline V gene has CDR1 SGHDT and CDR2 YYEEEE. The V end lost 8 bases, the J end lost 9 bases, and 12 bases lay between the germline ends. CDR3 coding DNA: TGTGCCAGTATAAGCGATGCTGAGCAGTTCTTC. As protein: CASISDAEQFF.

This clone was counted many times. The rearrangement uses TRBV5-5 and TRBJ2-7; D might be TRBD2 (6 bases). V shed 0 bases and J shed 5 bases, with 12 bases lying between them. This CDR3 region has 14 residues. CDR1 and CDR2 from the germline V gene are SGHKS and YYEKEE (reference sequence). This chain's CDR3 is CASSLASARDEQYF. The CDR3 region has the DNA TGTGCCAGCAGCTTGGCTAGCGCCCGAGACGAGCAGTACTTC.

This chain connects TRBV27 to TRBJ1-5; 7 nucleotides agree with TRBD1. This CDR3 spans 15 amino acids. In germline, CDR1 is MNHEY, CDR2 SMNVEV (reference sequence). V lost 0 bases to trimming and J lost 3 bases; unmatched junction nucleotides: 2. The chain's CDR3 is CASSLSTGNNQPQHF. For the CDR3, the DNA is TGTGCCAGCAGTTTATCGACAGGGAACAATCAGCCCCAGCATTTT.

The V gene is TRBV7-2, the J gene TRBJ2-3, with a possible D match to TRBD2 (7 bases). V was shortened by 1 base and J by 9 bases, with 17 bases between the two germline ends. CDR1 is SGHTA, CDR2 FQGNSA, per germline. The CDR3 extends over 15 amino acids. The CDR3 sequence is CASSLDQGRGGTQYF. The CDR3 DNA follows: TGTGCCAGCAGCTTAGATCAGGGTAGGGGGGGAACGCAGTATTTT.

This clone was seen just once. CDR3 nucleotide sequence: TGCGCCAGCAGAGGGGGGCTGCCTAATGAAAAACTGTTTTTT. Translation: CASRGGLPNEKLFF. This chain uses TRBV5-1 with TRBJ1-4, with D tentatively TRBD1 (6 bases). Between the trimmed V and J ends, which lost 5 bases and 3 bases, there was a span of 11 bases. Germline V gene lookup returns CDR1 SGHRS and CDR2 YFSETQ. This CDR3 spans 14 amino acids.

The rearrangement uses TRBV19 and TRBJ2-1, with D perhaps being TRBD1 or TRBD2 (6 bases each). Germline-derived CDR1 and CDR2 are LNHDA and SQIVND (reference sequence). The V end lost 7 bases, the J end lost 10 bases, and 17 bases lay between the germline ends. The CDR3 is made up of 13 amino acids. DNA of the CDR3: TGTGCCAGTACCCCTTGGAGGGGGGTCGAGCAGTTCTTC. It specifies CASTPWRGVEQFF.

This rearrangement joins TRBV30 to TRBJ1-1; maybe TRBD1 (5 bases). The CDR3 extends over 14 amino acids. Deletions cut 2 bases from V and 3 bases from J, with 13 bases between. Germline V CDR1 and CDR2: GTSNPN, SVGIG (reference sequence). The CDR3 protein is CAWSPHLRDTEAFF. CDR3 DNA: TGTGCCTGGAGTCCCCACCTCAGGGACACTGAAGCTTTCTTT.

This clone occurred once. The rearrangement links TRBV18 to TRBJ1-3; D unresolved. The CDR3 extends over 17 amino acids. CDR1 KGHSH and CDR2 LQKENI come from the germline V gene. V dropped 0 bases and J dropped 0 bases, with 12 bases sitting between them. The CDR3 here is CASSPPGSPSSGNTIYF. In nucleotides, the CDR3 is TGTGCCAGCTCACCACCGGGGAGTCCCTCCTCTGGAAACACCATATATTTT.

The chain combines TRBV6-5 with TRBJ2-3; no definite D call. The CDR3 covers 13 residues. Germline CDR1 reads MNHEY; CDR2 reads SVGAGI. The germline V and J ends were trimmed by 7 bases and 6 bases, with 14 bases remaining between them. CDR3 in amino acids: CASTYGGWDTQYF. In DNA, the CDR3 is TGTGCCAGCACATACGGTGGCTGGGATACGCAGTATTTT.

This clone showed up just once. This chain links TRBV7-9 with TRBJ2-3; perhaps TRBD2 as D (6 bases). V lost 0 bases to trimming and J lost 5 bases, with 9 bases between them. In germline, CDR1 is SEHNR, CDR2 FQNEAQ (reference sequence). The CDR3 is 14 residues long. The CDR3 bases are TGTGCCAGCAGCTTAGCAGGGAGGATAGATACGCAGTATTTT. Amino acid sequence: CASSLAGRIDTQYF.

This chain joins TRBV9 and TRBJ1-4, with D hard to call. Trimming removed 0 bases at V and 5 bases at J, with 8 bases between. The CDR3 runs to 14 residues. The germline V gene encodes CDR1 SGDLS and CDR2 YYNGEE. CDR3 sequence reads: CASSVDFRNEKLFF. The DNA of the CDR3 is TGTGCCAGCAGCGTAGACTTCCGCAATGAAAAACTGTTTTTT.

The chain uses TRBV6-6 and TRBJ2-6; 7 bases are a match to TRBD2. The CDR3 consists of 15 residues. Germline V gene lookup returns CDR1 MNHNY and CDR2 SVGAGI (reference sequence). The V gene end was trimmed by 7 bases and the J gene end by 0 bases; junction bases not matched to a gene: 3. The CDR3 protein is CASTPGGSGANVLTF. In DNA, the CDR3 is TGTGCCAGCACCCCGGGGGGCTCTGGGGCCAACGTCCTGACTTTC.

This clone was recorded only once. CDR3 sequence reads: CASRGLASPGELFF. As DNA, the CDR3 is TGTGCCAGTAGGGGACTAGCGAGTCCCGGGGAGCTGTTTTTT. The rearrangement joins TRBV19 to TRBJ2-2, with 10 bases lining up with TRBD2. The CDR3 totals 14 residues. V shed 6 bases and J 6 bases; nucleotides not matched to a gene: 4. CDR1 is LNHDA and CDR2 is SQIVND in the germline V gene (reference sequence).

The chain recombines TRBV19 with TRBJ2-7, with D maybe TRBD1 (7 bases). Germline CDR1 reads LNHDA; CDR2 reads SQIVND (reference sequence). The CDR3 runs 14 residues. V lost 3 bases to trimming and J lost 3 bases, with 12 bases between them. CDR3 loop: CASSIPGGLYEQYF. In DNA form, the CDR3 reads TGTGCCAGTAGTATCCCAGGGGGGCTCTACGAGCAGTACTTC.

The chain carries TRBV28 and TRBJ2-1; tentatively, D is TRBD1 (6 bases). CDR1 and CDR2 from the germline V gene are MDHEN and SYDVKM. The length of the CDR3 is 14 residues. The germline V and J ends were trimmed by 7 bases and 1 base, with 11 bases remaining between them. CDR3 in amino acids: CASTEGESYNEQFF. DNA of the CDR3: TGTGCCAGCACCGAGGGGGAATCCTACAATGAGCAGTTCTTC.

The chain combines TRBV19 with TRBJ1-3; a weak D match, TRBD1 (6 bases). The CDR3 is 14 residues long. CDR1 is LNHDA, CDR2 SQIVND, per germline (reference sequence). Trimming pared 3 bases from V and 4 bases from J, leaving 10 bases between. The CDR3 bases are TGTGCCAGTAGTATGGACAGTAGCGGAAACACCATATATTTT. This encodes CASSMDSSGNTIYF.

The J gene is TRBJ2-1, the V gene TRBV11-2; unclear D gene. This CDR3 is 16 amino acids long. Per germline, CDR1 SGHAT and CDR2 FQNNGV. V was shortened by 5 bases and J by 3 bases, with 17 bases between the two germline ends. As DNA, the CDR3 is TGTGCCAGCAGCGACCGTGACCCTATCCTCTACAATGAGCAGTTCTTC. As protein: CASSDRDPILYNEQFF.

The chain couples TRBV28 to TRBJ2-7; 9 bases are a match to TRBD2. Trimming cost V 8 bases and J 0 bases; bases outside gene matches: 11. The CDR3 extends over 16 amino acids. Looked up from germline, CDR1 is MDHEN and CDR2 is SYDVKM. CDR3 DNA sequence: TGTGCCAGCTTTCGACCAGGACTAGCGAGCTCCTACGAGCAGTACTTC. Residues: CASFRPGLASSYEQYF.

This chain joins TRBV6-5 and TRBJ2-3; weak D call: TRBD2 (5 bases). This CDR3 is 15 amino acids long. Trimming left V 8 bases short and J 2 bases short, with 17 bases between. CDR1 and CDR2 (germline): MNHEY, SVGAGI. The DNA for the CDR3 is TGTGCCAGCGGTCGGCTTAGCGTAATCACAGATACGCAGTATTTT. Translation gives CASGRLSVITDTQYF.

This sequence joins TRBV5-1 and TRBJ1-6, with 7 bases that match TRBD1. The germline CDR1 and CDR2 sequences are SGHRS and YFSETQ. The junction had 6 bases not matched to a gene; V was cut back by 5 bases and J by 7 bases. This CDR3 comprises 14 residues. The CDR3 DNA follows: TGCGCCAGCAGACCGGACAGGACAAATTCACCCCTCCACTTT. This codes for CASRPDRTNSPLHF. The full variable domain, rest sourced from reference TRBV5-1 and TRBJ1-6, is KAGVTQTPRYLIKTRGQQVTLSCSPISGHRSVSWYQQTPGQGLQFLFEYFSETQRNKGNFPGRFSGRQFSNSRSEMNVSTLELGDSALYLCASRPDRTNSPLHFGNGTRLTVT.

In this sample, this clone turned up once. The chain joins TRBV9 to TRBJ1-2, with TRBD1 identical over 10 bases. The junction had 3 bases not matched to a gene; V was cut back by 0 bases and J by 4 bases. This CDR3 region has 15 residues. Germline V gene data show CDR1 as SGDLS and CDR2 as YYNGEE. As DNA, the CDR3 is TGTGCCAGCAGCGTAGCGGGGACAGGGGCCTATGGCTACACCTTC. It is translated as CASSVAGTGAYGYTF.

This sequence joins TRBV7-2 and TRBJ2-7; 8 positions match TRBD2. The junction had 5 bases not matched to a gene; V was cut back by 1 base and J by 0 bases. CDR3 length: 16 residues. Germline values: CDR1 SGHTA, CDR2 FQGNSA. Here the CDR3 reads CASSLESSGSSYEQYF. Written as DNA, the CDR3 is TGTGCCAGCAGCTTAGAGTCCAGCGGGAGCTCCTACGAGCAGTACTTC.

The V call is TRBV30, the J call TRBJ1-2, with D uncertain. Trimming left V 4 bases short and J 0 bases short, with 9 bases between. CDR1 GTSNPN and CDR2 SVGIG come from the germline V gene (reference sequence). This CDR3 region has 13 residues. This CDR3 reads CAWKYAANYGYTF. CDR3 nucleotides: TGTGCCTGGAAATACGCCGCTAACTATGGCTACACCTTC.

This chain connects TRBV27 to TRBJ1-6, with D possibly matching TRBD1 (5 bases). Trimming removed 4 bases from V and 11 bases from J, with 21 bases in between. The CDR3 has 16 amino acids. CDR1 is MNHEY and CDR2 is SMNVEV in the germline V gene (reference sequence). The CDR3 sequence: CASSSSSGRGTPPLHF. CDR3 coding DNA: TGTGCCAGCAGTTCTTCCTCAGGGAGAGGAACTCCACCCCTCCACTTT.

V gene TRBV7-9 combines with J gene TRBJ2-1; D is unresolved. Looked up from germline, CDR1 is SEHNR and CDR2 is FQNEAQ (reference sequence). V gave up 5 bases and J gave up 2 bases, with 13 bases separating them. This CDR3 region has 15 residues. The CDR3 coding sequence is TGTGCCAGCAGCCCCCGGGTAGCTACCTACAATGAGCAGTTCTTC. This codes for CASSPRVATYNEQFF. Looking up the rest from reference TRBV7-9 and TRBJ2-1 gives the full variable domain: DTGVSQNPRHKITKRGQNVTFRCDPISEHNRLYWYRQTLGQGPEFLTYFQNEAQLEKSRLLSDRFSAERPKGSFSTLEIQRTEQGDSAMYLCASSPRVATYNEQFFGPGTRLTVL.

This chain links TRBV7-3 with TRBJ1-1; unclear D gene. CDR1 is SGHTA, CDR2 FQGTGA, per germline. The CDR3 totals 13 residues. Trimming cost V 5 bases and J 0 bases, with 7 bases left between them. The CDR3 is CASSQGMNTEAFF. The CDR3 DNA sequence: TGTGCCAGCAGCCAAGGTATGAACACTGAAGCTTTCTTT.